This T cell receptor beta chain was profiled in a study of beta chain features in type 1 diabetes. CDR1 and CDR2 from the germline V gene are GTSNPN and SVGIG (reference sequence). The germline V and J ends were trimmed by 0 bases and 9 bases, with 6 bases remaining between them. The CDR3 covers 11 residues. Expressed TCRB transcripts were sequenced, since all the RNA that had been isolated was reverse transcribed. Repertoires were generated with immunoSEQ multiplex PCR, while TCRdb's copy carries only in-frame clones and drops some. Here the sample spans about 400,000 clones, around 12% being singletons.

The source of this sequence is a man aged 18 to 30 in good health. The J gene is TRBJ1-5, the V gene TRBV30; D is unresolved. Sequencing was carried out using naive CD4+ T cells from blood. The CDR3 DNA reads TGTGCCTGGAGTGTTGGAGGGCCCCAGCATTTT. Translation gives CAWSVGGPQHF.